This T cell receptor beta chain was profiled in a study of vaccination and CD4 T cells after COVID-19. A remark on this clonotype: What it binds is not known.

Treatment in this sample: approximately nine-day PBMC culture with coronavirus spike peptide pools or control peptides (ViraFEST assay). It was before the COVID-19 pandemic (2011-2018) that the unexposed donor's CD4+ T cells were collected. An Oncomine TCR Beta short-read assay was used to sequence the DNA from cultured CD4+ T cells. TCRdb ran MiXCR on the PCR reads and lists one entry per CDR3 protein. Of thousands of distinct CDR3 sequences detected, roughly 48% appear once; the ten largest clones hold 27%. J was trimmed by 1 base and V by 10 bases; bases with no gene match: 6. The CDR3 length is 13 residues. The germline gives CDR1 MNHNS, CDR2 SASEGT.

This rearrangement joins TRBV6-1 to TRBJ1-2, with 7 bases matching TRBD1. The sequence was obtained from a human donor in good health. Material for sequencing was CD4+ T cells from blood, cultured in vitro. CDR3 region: CATGDRLNYGYTF. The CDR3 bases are TGTGCCACCGGGGACAGACTTAACTATGGCTACACCTTC.